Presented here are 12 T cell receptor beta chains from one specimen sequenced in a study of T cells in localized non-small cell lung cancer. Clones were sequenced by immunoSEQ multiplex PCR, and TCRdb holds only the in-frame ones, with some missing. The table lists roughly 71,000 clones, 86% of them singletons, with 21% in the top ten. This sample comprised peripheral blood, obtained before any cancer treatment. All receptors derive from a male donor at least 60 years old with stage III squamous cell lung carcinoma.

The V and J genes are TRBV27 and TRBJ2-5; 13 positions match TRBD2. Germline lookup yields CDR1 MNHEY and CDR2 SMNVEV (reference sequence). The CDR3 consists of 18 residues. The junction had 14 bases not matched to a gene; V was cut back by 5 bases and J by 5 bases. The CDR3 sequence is CASSRTSGGATGYETQYF. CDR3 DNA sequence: TGTGCCAGCAGTCGAACTAGCGGGGGGGCCACGGGGTATGAGACCCAGTACTTC.

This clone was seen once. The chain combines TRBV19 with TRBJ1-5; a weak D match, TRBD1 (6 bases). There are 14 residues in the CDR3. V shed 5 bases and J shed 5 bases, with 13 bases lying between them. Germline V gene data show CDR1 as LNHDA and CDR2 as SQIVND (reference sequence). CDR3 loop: CASSARGGDQPQHF. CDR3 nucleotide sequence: TGTGCCAGTAGTGCCAGGGGTGGAGATCAGCCCCAGCATTTT.

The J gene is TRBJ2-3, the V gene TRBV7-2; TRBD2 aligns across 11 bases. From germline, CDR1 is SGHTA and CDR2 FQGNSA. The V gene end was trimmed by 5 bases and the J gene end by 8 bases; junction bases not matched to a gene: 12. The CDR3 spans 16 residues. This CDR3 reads CASSRLAGGAQGTQYF. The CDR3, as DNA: TGTGCCAGCAGCCGTCTAGCGGGGGGCGCACAGGGTACGCAGTATTTT.

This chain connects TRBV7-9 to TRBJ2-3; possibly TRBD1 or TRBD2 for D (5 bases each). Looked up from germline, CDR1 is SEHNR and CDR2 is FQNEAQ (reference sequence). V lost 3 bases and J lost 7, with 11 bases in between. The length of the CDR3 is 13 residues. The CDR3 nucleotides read TGTGCCAGCAGCTTTTGGGACGAAAATACGCAGTATTTT. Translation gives CASSFWDENTQYF.

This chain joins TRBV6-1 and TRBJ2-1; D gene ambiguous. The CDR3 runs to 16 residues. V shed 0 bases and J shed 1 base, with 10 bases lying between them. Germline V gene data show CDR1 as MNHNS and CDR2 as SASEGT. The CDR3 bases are TGTGCCAGCAGTGAAGCGACGGCGATTTCCTACAATGAGCAGTTCTTC. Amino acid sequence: CASSEATAISYNEQFF.

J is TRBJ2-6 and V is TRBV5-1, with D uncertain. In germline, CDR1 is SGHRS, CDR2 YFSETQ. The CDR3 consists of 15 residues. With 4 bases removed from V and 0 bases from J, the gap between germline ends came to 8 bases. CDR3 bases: TGCGCCAGCAGCCCCGCCATCTCTGGGGCCAACGTCCTGACTTTC. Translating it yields CASSPAISGANVLTF.

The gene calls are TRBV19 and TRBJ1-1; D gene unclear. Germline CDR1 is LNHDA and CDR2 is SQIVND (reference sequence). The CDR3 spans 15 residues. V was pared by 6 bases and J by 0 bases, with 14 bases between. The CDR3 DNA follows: TGTGCCAGTAGGCTTGACACCGCTCTGAACACTGAAGCTTTCTTT. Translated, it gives CASRLDTALNTEAFF.

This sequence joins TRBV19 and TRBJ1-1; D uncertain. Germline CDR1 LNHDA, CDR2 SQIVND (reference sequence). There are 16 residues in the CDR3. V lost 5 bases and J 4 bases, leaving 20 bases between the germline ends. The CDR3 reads CASSSTRTSGGTEAFF. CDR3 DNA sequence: TGTGCCAGTAGTTCAACGCGTACCTCAGGAGGCACTGAAGCTTTCTTT.

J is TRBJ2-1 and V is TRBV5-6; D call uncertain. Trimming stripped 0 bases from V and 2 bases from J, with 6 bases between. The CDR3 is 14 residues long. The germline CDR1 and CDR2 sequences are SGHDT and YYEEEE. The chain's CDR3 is CASSLVGAYNEQFF. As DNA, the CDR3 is TGTGCCAGCAGCTTGGTCGGCGCCTACAATGAGCAGTTCTTC.

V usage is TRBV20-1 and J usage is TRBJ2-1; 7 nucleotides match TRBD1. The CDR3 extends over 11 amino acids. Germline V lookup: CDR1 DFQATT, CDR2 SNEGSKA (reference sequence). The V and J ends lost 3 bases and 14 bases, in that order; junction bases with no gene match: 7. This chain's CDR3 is CSARKDRSEFF. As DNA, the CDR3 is TGCAGTGCTAGGAAGGACAGGTCGGAGTTCTTC.

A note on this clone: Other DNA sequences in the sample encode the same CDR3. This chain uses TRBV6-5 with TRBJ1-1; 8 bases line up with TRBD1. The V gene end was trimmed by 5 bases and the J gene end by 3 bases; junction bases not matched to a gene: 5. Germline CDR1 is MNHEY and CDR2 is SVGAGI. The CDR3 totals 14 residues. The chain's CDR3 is CASSTYRGDTEAFF. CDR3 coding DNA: TGTGCCAGCAGTACGTACAGGGGGGACACTGAAGCTTTCTTT.

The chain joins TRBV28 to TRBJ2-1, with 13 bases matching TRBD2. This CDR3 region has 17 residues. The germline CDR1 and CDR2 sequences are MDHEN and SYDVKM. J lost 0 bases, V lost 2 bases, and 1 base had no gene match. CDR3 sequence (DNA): TGTGCCAGCAGTTTAGGACTAGCGGGGGACTCCTACAATGAGCAGTTCTTC. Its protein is CASSLGLAGDSYNEQFF.